This entry features one T cell receptor (beta chain) sequence. Its specificity is unknown. Clones were read by immunoSEQ multiplex PCR, and TCRdb kept only the in-frame ones, dropping some. The sample yields some 170,000 clones, around nine tenths seen once. J lost 0 bases, V lost 1 base, and 5 bases had no gene match. The germline V gene has CDR1 MGHRA and CDR2 YSYEKL. The CDR3 contains 17 residues. This sample is part of a study of cytomegalovirus exposure and HLA in healthy donors. Across the study: The 100 to 150 validation repertoires matched the 650 to 850 first-cohort repertoires in platform, a later analysis reported. Study results and limitations: Subsequent analysis found a tendency for first-cohort TCR clusters to co-occur within the 110 or so validation repertoires. Reports indicated that the classifier achieved high specificity and sensitivity in diagnosing cytomegalovirus status.

The sequence was obtained from a woman aged 25 to 39 in good health and CMV-seronegative. The chain is built from TRBV4-1 and TRBJ1-1; 10 bases fit TRBD1. What was sequenced was PBMCs. This CDR3 is CASSQVRTGGVNTEAFF. The CDR3, as DNA: TGCGCCAGCAGCCAAGTTCGGACAGGGGGGGTGAACACTGAAGCTTTCTTT.